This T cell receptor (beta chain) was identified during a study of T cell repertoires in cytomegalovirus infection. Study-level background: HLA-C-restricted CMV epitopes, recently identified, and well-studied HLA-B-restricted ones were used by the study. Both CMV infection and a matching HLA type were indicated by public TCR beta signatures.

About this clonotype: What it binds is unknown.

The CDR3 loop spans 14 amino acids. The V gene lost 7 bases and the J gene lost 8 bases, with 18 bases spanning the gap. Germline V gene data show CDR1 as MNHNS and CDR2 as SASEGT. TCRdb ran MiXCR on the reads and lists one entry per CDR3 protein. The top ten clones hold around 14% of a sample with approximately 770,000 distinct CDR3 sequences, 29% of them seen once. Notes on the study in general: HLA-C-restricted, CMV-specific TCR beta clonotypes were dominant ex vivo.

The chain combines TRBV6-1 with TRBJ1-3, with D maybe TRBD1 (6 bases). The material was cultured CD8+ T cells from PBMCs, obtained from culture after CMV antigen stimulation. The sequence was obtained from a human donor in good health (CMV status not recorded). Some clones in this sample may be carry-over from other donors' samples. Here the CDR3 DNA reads TGTGCCAGCACCCCCATGGGGGCGAGGGACACCATATATTTT. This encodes CASTPMGARDTIYF.